The source of this TCR beta chain is a study of blood T cell repertoires in COVID-19. Study context: Acute-phase and convalescent COVID-19 samples originated in the United States, Italy and Spain.

Seattle's enrolled individuals joined amid active infection and were then monitored longitudinally. Authors' methods: Amplification of reference gene primers provided the estimated nucleated cell counts. Generated by immunoSEQ multiplex PCR, the TCRdb table keeps only in-frame clones and is missing some. The DNA was the basis for D and trimming; V, J and clone size are from that table. Here the sample spans about 350,000 clones, approximately 86% being singletons. The CDR3 sequence is 12 residues long. V lost 0 bases and J 8 bases, leaving 10 bases between the germline ends. Per the germline V gene, CDR1 is SQVTM and CDR2 is ANQGSEA.

The source of this sequence is a man aged 25-45 years with COVID-19, enrolled during active disease. Sequencing was carried out using peripheral blood. This rearrangement joins TRBV29-1 to TRBJ1-2; D ambiguous. The CDR3 DNA is TGCAGCGTTGAAGATTGGTCGAGGGGCTACACCTTC. This encodes CSVEDWSRGYTF. The entire variable domain, with the rest obtained from reference TRBV29-1 and TRBJ1-2, is as follows: SAVISQKPSRDICQRGTSLTIQCQVDSQVTMMFWYRQQPGQSLTLIATANQGSEATYESGFVIDKFPISRPNLTFSTLTVSNMSPEDSSIYLCSVEDWSRGYTFGSGTRLTVV.